This passage covers 21 T cell receptor beta chains from one sample sequenced in a study of cytomegalovirus exposure and HLA in healthy donors. Primers: 60 Vbeta forward and 13 Jbeta reverse. Libraries were prepared by immunoSEQ multiplex PCR; TCRdb keeps only in-frame clonotypes and omits some of them. The table has roughly 120,000 clones, roughly 69% seen once. Input material: PBMCs. These receptors all stem from a woman younger than 45 in good health and CMV-seronegative.

The V gene is TRBV5-4, the J gene TRBJ1-1, with 9 bases identical to TRBD1. J gave up 0 bases and V 0 bases, and 9 bases lay outside the gene matches. This CDR3 is built from 18 residues. Germline V CDR1 and CDR2: SGHNT, YYREEE (reference sequence). As DNA, the CDR3 is TGTGCCAGCAGCTTGGGCCCGGACAGGGGATACATGAACACTGAAGCTTTCTTT. Translated, it gives CASSLGPDRGYMNTEAFF.

The chain uses TRBV4-1 and TRBJ2-2; D is undetermined. The germline gives CDR1 MGHRA, CDR2 YSYEKL. The CDR3 sequence is 14 residues long. V was clipped by 0 bases and J by 4 bases, with 6 bases between them. The CDR3 nucleotides are TGCGCCAGCAGCCAAGATTCCCGCACCGGGGAGCTGTTTTTT. Translation: CASSQDSRTGELFF.

The rearrangement uses TRBV7-9 and TRBJ2-5, with D unclear. Trimming cost V 1 base and J 4 bases, with 13 bases left between them. The CDR3 has 15 amino acids. Germline CDR1 reads SEHNR; CDR2 reads FQNEAQ (reference sequence). In DNA, the CDR3 is TGTGCCAGCAGCTTAGGTTCAAGGCAGGCAGAGACCCAGTACTTC. It translates to CASSLGSRQAETQYF.

The chain couples TRBV30 to TRBJ1-5; perhaps TRBD1 as D (6 bases). The CDR3 is 15 amino acids. The V gene's germline CDR1 is GTSNPN and CDR2 SVGIG (reference sequence). Deletions cut 3 bases from V and 0 bases from J, with 12 bases between. CDR3: CAWSIGGYSNQPQHF. The DNA for the CDR3 is TGTGCCTGGAGCATAGGGGGATATAGCAATCAGCCCCAGCATTTT.

The table lists this clone with a few counts. The J gene is TRBJ2-1, the V gene TRBV29-1, with D perhaps TRBD2 (6 bases). The CDR3 has 14 residues. Germline V CDR1 and CDR2: SQVTM, ANQGSEA. The germline V and J ends were trimmed by 5 bases and 7 bases, with 18 bases remaining between them. The CDR3 DNA is TGCAGCGTTTATCGGGACTTCGAGGATAATGAGCAGTTCTTC. Amino acid sequence: CSVYRDFEDNEQFF.

Only a few counts were recorded for this clone. V and J are TRBV5-4 and TRBJ2-7; 10 bases align to TRBD1. Germline V gives CDR1 SGHNT, CDR2 YYREEE (reference sequence). This CDR3 has 14 amino acids. The V and J ends lost 4 bases and 2 bases, in that order; junction bases with no gene match: 3. The CDR3 region is CASSPGQGAYEQYF. In nucleotides, the CDR3 is TGTGCCAGCAGCCCCGGACAGGGGGCCTACGAGCAGTACTTC.

This clone was recorded once. V gene TRBV4-2 combines with J gene TRBJ1-4; D is unresolved. In germline, CDR1 is LGHNA, CDR2 YNFKEQ. Trimming cost V 0 bases and J 14 bases, with 10 bases left between them. The CDR3 length is 12 residues. CDR3 bases: TGTGCCAGCAGCCAAGAGGGGAGGCCTCTGTTTTTT. Protein: CASSQEGRPLFF.

This clone was picked up a small number of times. The CDR3 loop reads CASSQGMNTEAFF. CDR3 in DNA: TGTGCCAGCAGTCAGGGAATGAACACTGAAGCTTTCTTT. The chain recombines TRBV6-1 with TRBJ1-1, with D perhaps matching TRBD1 (5 bases). CDR3 length: 13 residues. Germline V gene lookup returns CDR1 MNHNS and CDR2 SASEGT. Trimming removed 5 bases at V and 0 bases at J, with 7 bases between.

The chain links TRBV7-9 to TRBJ2-7; 7 bases align to TRBD2. CDR3 length equals 16 residues. Looked up from germline, CDR1 is SEHNR and CDR2 is FQNEAQ (reference sequence). With 0 bases clipped from V and 5 bases from J, the junction kept 10 bases outside the gene matches. CDR3 amino acids: CASSLAWGEGLNEQYF. In nucleotides, the CDR3 is TGTGCCAGCAGCTTAGCTTGGGGGGAGGGCCTCAACGAGCAGTACTTC.

This clone was seen only a few times. This sequence joins TRBV5-1 and TRBJ2-5; D uncertain. The CDR3 spans 13 residues. Germline V gene sequence: CDR1 SGHRS, CDR2 YFSETQ. Trimming took 5 bases from V and 0 from J, leaving 8 bases between them. CDR3 nucleotide sequence: TGCGCCAGCAGTATACAGAACCAAGAGACCCAGTACTTC. This translates into CASSIQNQETQYF.

The CDR3 DNA follows: TGTGCCAGCAGTAAAGGGACAGGAGGGGCCAGGCAGTTCTTC. Amino acid sequence: CASSKGTGGARQFF. V gene TRBV2 combines with J gene TRBJ2-1; 8 nucleotides match TRBD1. The V and J ends lost 5 bases and 12 bases, in that order; junction bases with no gene match: 12. CDR1 SNHLY and CDR2 FYNNEI come from the germline V gene. CDR3 size: 14 residues.

This CDR3 reads CASTPPVITNEKLFF. The CDR3 DNA sequence: TGTGCCAGCACTCCCCCAGTTATAACTAATGAAAAACTGTTTTTT. The chain couples TRBV28 to TRBJ1-4; D is uncertain. The CDR3 is made up of 15 amino acids. The ends were cut back, 7 bases at V and 1 base at J, with 13 bases in the middle. The germline V gene encodes CDR1 MDHEN and CDR2 SYDVKM.

The rearrangement links TRBV28 to TRBJ2-2; D not resolved. CDR1 is MDHEN and CDR2 is SYDVKM in the germline V gene. V shed 2 bases and J shed 1 base, with 8 bases lying between them. The CDR3 is made up of 15 amino acids. DNA for the CDR3: TGTGCCAGCAGTTTAGAGCCGAGGAACACCGGGGAGCTGTTTTTT. Its translation is CASSLEPRNTGELFF. The whole variable domain, filled in from reference TRBV28 and TRBJ2-2, reads DVKVTQSSRYLVKRTGEKVFLECVQDMDHENMFWYRQDPGLGLRLIYFSYDVKMKEKGDIPEGYSVSREKKERFSLILESASTNQTSMYLCASSLEPRNTGELFFGEGSRLTVL.

This chain uses TRBV18 with TRBJ1-2, with TRBD1 matching 8 bases. This CDR3 has 15 amino acids. V shed 3 bases and J 8 bases; nucleotides not matched to a gene: 11. Looked up from germline, CDR1 is KGHSH and CDR2 is LQKENI. Here the CDR3 DNA reads TGTGCCAGCTCACCCCCCGGGCAGGGGGCGGACGGCTACACCTTC. Amino acids: CASSPPGQGADGYTF.

This clone was detected a few times. The chain combines TRBV10-2 with TRBJ2-3; TRBD2 agrees at 7 bases. Germline V gene lookup returns CDR1 WSHSY and CDR2 SAAADI. This CDR3 comprises 17 residues. Trimming took 0 bases from V and 2 from J; bases not matched to a gene: 8. Written as DNA, the CDR3 is TGCGCCAGCAGTGAGTCGAGGTGGGCGGGAGACACAGATACGCAGTATTTT. It is translated as CASSESRWAGDTDTQYF.

The rearrangement joins TRBV5-1 to TRBJ2-1, with 8 bases lining up with TRBD1. Germline V gene sequence: CDR1 SGHRS, CDR2 YFSETQ. This CDR3 contains 15 residues. V shed 6 bases and J 3 bases; nucleotides not matched to a gene: 8. The DNA for the CDR3 is TGCGCCAGCACCGCCGGGACAGGTAACTACAATGAGCAGTTCTTC. This sequence encodes CASTAGTGNYNEQFF.

This clone turned up a few times. This sequence joins TRBV7-8 and TRBJ1-2, with D uncertain. There are 14 residues in the CDR3. Germline CDR1 reads SGHVS; CDR2 reads FQNEAQ. The ends were cut back, 1 base at V and 4 bases at J, with 10 bases in the middle. CDR3 bases: TGTGCCAGCAGCTTAGAAGGCGGCCGCTATGGCTACACCTTC. Protein sequence: CASSLEGGRYGYTF.

V usage is TRBV11-3 and J usage is TRBJ2-7, with D possibly being TRBD2 (5 bases). Trimming removed 4 bases from V and 3 bases from J, with 10 bases in between. The length of the CDR3 is 13 residues. CDR1 SGHNT and CDR2 YENEEA come from the germline V gene. The chain's CDR3 is CASSSGRGYEQYF. CDR3 DNA sequence: TGTGCCAGCAGCTCGGGCCGGGGCTACGAGCAGTACTTC.

This clone was seen more than once but under ten times. The chain recombines TRBV7-8 with TRBJ1-2; 9 bases align to TRBD1. This CDR3 has 14 amino acids. From germline, CDR1 is SGHVS and CDR2 FQNEAQ. The J segment lost 8 bases and the V segment lost 6 bases, leaving 10 bases of the junction unmatched. CDR3 sequence (DNA): TGTGCCAGCAGGAAGTTACAGGGGGCGCAGGGCTACACCTTC. Its protein is CASRKLQGAQGYTF.

The CDR3 is CASSFRHRNTEAFF. The CDR3 region has the DNA TGTGCCAGCAGCTTTCGCCACAGGAACACTGAAGCTTTCTTT. The chain is built from TRBV12-1 and TRBJ1-1; the table's TRBD1 call for D was not verified on the DNA. TRBV12-1 is designated a pseudogene. The CDR3 sequence is 14 residues long.

The CDR3 bases are TGTGCCAGCAGAAGCGGGACAGGGGGCTTCCAGCCCCAGCATTTT. Translated, it gives CASRSGTGGFQPQHF. V gene TRBV28 combines with J gene TRBJ1-5; 12 bases align to TRBD1. The CDR3 is 15 residues long. V was clipped by 6 bases and J by 7 bases; unmatched bases: 7. Germline CDR1 reads MDHEN; CDR2 reads SYDVKM.